Given below is one T cell receptor (beta chain) in context. The repertoire was sequenced with immunoSEQ multiplex PCR; TCRdb's copy has only in-frame clones and lacks some. The data hold tens of thousands of clones, with around four fifths observed a single time. Germline CDR1 and CDR2: LNHDA and SQIVND (reference sequence). V shed 7 bases, J shed 0 bases, and the junction held 7 bases outside the gene matches. The CDR3 loop spans 15 amino acids. This entry belongs to a study of blood T cell repertoires in COVID-19. Whole-study context: T cells, B-cell-depleted T cells, or PBMCs provided the cDNA or gDNA that served as material.

The rearrangement links TRBV19 to TRBJ2-3; 7 bases line up with TRBD1. The TCR sequence derives from a human donor in a cohort sampled during active COVID-19. The sequenced material came from peripheral blood. The CDR3 DNA reads as TGTGCCAGTACATCACAGGGGTCTAGCACAGATACGCAGTATTTT. It is translated as CASTSQGSSTDTQYF.